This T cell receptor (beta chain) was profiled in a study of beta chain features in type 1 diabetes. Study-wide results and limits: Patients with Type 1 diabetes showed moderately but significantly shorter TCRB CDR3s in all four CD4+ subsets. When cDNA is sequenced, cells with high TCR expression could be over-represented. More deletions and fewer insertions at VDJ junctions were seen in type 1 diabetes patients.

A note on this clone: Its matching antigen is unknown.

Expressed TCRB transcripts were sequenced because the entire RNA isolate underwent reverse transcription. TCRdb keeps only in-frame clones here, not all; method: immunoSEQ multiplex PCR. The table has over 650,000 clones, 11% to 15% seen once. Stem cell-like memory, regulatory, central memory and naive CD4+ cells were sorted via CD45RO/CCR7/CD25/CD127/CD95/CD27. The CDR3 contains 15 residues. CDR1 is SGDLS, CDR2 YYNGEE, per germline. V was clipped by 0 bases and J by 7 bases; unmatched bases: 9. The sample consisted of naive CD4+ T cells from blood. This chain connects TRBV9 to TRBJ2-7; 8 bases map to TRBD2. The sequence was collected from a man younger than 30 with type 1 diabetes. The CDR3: CASSVAAGGAREQYF. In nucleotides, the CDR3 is TGTGCCAGCAGCGTAGCGGCCGGGGGGGCGCGGGAGCAGTACTTC.